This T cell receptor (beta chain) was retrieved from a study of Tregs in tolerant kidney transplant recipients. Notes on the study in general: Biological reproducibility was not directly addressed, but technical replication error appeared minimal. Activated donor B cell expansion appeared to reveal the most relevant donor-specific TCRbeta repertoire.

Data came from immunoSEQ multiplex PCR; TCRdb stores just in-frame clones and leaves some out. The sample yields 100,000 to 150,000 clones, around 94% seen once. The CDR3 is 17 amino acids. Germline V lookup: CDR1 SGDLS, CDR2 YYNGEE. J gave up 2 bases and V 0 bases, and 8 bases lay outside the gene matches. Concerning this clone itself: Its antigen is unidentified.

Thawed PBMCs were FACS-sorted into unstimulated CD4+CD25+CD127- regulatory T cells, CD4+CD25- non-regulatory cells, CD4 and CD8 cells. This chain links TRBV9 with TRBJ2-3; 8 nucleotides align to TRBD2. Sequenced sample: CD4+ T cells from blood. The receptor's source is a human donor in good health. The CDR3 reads CASSVGSSGGPTDTQYF. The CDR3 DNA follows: TGTGCCAGCAGCGTAGGTTCCAGCGGGGGACCCACAGATACGCAGTATTTT.